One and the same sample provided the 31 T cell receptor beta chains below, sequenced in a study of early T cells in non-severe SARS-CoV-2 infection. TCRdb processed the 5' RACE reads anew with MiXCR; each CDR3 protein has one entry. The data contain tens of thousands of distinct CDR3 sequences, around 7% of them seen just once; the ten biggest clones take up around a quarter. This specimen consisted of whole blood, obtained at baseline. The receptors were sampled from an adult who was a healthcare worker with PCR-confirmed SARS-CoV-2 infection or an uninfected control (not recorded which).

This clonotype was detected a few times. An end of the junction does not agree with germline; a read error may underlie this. The CDR3 nucleotides read TGTGCCAGCAGCTCTGACAGGGGTAATCTGCCCCAGCATTTT. Translation gives CASSSDRGNLPQHF. This chain links TRBV7-2 with TRBJ1-5; 8 nucleotides agree with TRBD1. The CDR3 loop spans 14 amino acids. CDR1 is SGHTA and CDR2 is FQGNSA in the germline V gene.

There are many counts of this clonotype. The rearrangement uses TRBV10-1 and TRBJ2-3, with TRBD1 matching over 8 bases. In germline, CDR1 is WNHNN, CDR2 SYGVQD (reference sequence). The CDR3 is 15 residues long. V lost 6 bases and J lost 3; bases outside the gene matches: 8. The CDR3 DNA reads TGCGCCAGCAGGTCGCCAGGGGGCAGAACAGATACGCAGTATTTT. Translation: CASRSPGGRTDTQYF.

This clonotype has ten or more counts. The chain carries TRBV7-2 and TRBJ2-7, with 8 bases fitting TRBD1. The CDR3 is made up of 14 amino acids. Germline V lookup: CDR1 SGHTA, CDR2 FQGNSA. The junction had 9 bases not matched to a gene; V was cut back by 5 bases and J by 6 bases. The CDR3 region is CASSPRTGRGEQYF. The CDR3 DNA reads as TGTGCCAGCAGCCCTCGGACAGGGCGCGGCGAGCAGTACTTC.

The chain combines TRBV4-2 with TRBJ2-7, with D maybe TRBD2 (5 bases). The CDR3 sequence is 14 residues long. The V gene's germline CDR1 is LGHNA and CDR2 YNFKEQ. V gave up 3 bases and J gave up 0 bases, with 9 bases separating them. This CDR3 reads CASSQERISYEQYF. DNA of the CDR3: TGTGCCAGCAGCCAGGAGCGGATCTCCTACGAGCAGTACTTC.

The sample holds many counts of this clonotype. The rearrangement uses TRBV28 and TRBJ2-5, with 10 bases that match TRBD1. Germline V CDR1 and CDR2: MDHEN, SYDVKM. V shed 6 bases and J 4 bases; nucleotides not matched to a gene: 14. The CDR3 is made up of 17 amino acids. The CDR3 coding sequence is TGTGCCAGCAGCGATTTAGGGGGACAGGGGTGGTCAGAGACCCAGTACTTC. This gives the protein CASSDLGGQGWSETQYF.

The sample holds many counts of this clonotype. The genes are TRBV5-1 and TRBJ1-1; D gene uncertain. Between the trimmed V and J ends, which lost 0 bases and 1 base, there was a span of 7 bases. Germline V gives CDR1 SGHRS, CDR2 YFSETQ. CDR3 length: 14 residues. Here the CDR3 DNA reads TGCGCCAGCAGCTTGGCCTGGCAGAACACTGAAGCTTTCTTT. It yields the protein CASSLAWQNTEAFF.

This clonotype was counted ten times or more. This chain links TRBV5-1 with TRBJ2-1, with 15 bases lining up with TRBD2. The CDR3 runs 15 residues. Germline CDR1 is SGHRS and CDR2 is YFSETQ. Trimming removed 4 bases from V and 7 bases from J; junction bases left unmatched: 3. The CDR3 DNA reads TGCGCCAGCAGCCTAGGACTAGCGGGAGGGAATGAGCAGTTCTTC. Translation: CASSLGLAGGNEQFF.

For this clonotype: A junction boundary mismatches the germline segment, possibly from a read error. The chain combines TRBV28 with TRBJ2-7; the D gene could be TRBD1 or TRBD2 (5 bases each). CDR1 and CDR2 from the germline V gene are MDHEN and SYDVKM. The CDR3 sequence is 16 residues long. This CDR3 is CASSFDTGTLSYELYF. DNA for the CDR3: TGTGCCAGCAGTTTCGACACCGGGACCCTCTCCTACGAGCTGTACTTC.

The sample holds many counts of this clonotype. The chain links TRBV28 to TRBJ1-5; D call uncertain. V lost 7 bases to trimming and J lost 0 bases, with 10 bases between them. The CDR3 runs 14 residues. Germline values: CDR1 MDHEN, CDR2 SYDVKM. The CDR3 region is CASNQKLSNQPQHF. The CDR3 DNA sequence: TGTGCCAGCAACCAAAAGCTTAGCAATCAGCCCCAGCATTTT.

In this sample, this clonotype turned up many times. The DNA of the CDR3 is TGTGCCAGCAGTTTGGCGGTGGGGACAGGGCCCACCGGGGAGCTGTTTTTT. Protein product: CASSLAVGTGPTGELFF. V is TRBV27 and J is TRBJ2-2; 9 nucleotides line up with TRBD1. CDR3 length: 17 residues. CDR1 is MNHEY and CDR2 is SMNVEV in the germline V gene (reference sequence). J was trimmed by 4 bases and V by 3 bases; bases with no gene match: 9.

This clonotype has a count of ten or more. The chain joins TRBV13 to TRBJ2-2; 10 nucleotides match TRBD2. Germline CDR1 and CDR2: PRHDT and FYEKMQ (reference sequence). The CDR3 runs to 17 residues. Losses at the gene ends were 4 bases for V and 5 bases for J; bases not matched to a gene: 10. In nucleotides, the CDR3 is TGTGCCAGCAGCTCGCTTTTAGGTAGCGGGAGGACCGGGGAGCTGTTTTTT. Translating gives CASSSLLGSGRTGELFF.

The CDR3 region is CASSEAGTSGSYEQYF. The CDR3 DNA is TGTGCCAGCAGTGAAGCAGGGACTAGCGGGAGTTACGAGCAGTACTTC. The chain couples TRBV2 to TRBJ2-7; 14 bases map to TRBD2. The CDR3 contains 16 residues. Unmatched junction bases numbered 2, after V lost 0 bases and J lost 4 bases. Germline V CDR1 and CDR2: SNHLY, FYNNEI.

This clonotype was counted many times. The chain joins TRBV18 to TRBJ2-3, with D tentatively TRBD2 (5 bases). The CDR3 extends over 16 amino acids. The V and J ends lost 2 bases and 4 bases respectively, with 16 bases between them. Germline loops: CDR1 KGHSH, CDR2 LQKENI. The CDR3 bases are TGTGCCAGCTCACCATCCCGGGGAGTGATGGCAGATACGCAGTATTTT. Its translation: CASSPSRGVMADTQYF.

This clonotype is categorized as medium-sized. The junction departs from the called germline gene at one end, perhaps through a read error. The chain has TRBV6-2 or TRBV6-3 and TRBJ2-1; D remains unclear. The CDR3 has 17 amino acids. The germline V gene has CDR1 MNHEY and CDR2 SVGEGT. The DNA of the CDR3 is TGTGCCAGCACTTACTTACAGCTCCAAAGACCCTACAATGAGCAGTTCTTC. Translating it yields CASTYLQLQRPYNEQFF.

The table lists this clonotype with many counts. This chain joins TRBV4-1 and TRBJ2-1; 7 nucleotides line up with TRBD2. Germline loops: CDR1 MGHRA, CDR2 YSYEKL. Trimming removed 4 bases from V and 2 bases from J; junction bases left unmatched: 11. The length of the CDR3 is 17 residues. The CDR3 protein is CASSPSAGDGTYNEQFF. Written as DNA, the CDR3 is TGCGCCAGCAGCCCCAGCGCGGGGGACGGCACCTACAATGAGCAGTTCTTC.

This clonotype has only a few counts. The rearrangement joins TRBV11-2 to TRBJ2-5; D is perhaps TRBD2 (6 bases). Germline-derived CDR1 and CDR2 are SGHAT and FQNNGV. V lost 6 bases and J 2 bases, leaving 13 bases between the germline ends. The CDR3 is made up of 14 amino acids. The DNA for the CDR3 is TGTGCCAGCAGTCCAGGCGGGACTCAAGAGACCCAGTACTTC. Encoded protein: CASSPGGTQETQYF. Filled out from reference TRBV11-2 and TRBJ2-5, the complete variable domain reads EAGVAQSPRYKIIEKRQSVAFWCNPISGHATLYWYQQILGQGPKLLIQFQNNGVVDDSQLPKDRFSAERLKGVDSTLKIQPAKLEDSAVYLCASSPGGTQETQYFGPGTRLLVL.

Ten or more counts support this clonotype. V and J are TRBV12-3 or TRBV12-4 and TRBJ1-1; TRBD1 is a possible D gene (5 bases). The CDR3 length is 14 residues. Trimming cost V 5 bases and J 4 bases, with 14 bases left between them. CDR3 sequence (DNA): TGTGCCAGCAGTCCCCCTGGGGGAGCCACTGAAGCTTTCTTT. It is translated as CASSPPGGATEAFF.

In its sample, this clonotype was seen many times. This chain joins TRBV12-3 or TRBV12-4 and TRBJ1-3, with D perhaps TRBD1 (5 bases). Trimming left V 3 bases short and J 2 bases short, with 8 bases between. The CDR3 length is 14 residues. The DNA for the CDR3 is TGTGCCAGCAGTTTGGGGCGCACTGGAAACACCATATATTTT. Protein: CASSLGRTGNTIYF.

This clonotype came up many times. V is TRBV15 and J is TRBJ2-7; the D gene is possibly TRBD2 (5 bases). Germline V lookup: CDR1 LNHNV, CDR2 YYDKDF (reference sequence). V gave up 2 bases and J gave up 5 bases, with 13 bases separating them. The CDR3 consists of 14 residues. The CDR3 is CATSRPRTSHEQYF. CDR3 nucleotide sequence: TGTGCCACCAGCAGACCCCGGACTTCCCACGAGCAGTACTTC.

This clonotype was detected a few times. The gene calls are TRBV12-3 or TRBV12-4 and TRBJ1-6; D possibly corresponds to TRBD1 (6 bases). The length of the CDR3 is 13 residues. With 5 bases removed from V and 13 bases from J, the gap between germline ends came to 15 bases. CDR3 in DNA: TGTGCCAGCAGTCCTTTGGACAGTTCGCCCCTCCACTTT. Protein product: CASSPLDSSPLHF.

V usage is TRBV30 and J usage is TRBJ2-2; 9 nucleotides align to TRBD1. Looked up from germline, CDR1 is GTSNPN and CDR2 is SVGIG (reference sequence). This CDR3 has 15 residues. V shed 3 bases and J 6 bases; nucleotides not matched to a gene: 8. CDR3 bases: TGTGCCTGGAGGGGACAGGGCCTCTCATCCGGGGAGCTGTTTTTT. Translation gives CAWRGQGLSSGELFF.

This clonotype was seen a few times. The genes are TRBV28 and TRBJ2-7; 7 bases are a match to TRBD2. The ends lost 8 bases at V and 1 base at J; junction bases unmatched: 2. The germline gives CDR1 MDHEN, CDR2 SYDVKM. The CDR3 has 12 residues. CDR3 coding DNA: TGTGCCAGCTCTAGCGGTTCCTACGAGCAGTACTTC. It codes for CASSSGSYEQYF.

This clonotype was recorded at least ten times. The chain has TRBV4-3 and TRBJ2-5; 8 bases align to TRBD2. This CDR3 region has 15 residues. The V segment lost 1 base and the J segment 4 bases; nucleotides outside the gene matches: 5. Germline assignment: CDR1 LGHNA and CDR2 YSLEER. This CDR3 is CASSQGSGGAETQYF. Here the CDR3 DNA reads TGCGCCAGCAGCCAAGGGTCGGGAGGGGCAGAGACCCAGTACTTC.

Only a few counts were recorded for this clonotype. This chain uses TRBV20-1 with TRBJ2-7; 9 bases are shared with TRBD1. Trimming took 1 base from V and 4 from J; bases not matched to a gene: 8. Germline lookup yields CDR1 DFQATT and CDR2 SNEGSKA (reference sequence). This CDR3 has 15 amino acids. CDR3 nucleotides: TGCAGTGCTAGAGTCCCGGGACAGGGCAGATACGAGCAGTACTTC. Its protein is CSARVPGQGRYEQYF.

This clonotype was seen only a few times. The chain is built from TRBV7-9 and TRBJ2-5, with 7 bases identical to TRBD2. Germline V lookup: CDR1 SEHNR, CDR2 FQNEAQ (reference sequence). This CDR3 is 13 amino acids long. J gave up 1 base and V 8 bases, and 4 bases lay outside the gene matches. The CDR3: CASGSSGQETQYF. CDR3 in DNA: TGTGCCAGCGGATCTAGCGGCCAAGAGACCCAGTACTTC.

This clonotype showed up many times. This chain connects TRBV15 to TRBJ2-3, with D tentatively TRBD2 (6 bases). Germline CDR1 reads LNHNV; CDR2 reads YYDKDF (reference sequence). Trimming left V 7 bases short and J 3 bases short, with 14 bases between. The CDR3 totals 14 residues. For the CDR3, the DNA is TGTGCCACCAAAGGCGGGATAGTAACAGATACGCAGTATTTT. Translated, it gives CATKGGIVTDTQYF.

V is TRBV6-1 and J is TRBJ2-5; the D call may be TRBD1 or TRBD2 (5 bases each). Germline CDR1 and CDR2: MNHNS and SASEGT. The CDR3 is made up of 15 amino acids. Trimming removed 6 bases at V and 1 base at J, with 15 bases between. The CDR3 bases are TGTGCCAGCAGCCGAACGGGGCTCTTCCAAGAGACCCAGTACTTC. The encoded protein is CASSRTGLFQETQYF.

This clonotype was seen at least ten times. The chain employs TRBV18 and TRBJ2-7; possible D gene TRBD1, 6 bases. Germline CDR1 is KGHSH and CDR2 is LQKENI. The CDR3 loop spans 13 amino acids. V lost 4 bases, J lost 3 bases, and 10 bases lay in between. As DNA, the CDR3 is TGTGCCAGCTCACAGACGGACAGCTACGAGCAGTACTTC. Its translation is CASSQTDSYEQYF.

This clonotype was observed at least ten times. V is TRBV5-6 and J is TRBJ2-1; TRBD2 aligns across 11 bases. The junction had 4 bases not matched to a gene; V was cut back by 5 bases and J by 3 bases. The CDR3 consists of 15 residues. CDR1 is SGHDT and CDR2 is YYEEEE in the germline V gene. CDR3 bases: TGTGCCAGCAGATTCGGGACTAGCGGCTACAATGAGCAGTTCTTC. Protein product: CASRFGTSGYNEQFF.

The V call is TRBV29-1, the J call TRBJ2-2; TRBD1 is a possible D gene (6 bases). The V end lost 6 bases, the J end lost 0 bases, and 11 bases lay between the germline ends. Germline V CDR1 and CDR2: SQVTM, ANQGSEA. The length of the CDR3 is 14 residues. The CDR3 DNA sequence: TGCAGCGTCCTCAGGGGACCGAACACCGGGGAGCTGTTTTTT. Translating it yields CSVLRGPNTGELFF.

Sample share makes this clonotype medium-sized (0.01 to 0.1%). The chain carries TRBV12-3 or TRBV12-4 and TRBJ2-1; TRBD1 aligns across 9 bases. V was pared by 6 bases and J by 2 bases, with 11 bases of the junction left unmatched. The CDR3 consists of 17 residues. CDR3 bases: TGTGCCAGCAGCTTTATACGTGGACAGGGGACCTACAATGAGCAGTTCTTC. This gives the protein CASSFIRGQGTYNEQFF.